This T cell receptor beta chain stems from a study of blood T cell repertoires in COVID-19. Turning to the study itself: The origin of the acute and convalescent COVID-19 samples was the United States, Italy and Spain.

Seattle's cohort entered during active infection and was followed longitudinally. The germline V gene has CDR1 SGHVS and CDR2 FNYEAQ. The CDR3 spans 15 residues. The ends were cut back, 0 bases at V and 0 bases at J, with 8 bases in the middle. In the original processing: Cell counts per sample came from amplifying reference gene primers. The protocol was immunoSEQ multiplex PCR, while the TCRdb copy is restricted to in-frame clones and leaves out a portion. The D gene and trimming were derived from the DNA, and the V and J assignments and clone size from that table. In the table there are over 400,000 clones, about 88% of which are singletons.

The rearrangement links TRBV7-6 to TRBJ1-1, with D possibly being TRBD1 (5 bases). The sequenced sample was peripheral blood. The source of this sequence is a woman in her forties or fifties with COVID-19, enrolled during active disease. The CDR3 bases are TGTGCCAGCAGCTTAGCTCCAGGGATGAACACTGAAGCTTTCTTT. Its translation is CASSLAPGMNTEAFF. Together with reference TRBV7-6 and TRBJ1-1, the CDR3 gives the full variable domain: GAGVSQSPRYKVTKRGQDVALRCDPISGHVSLYWYRQALGQGPEFLTYFNYEAQQDKSGLPNDRFSAERPEGSISTLTIQRTEQRDSAMYRCASSLAPGMNTEAFFGQGTRLTVV.